Listed below are T cell receptor beta chains from one sample, sequenced in a study of T cells after yellow fever vaccination. TCRdb passed the 5' RACE reads through MiXCR, listing each CDR3 protein once. The repertoire holds hundreds of thousands of distinct CDR3 sequences, with roughly a fifth as singletons. The sequencing here drew on PBMCs, taken 15 days after the yellow fever booster vaccination. Receptors were obtained from a man aged 30 to 39 who received the YFV17D yellow fever vaccine. Each CDR3 is given with its conserved first and last residue. D genes are given only for firm matches. Clone sizes are given selectively: once, few, many, or a class where the clone is expanded.

v_gene,j_gene,abundance,d_gene,CDR3aa,CDR3nt
TRBV10-2,TRBJ2-7,-,TRBD1,CASSEQGATYEQYF,TGCGCCAGCAGTGAACAGGGGGCTACCTACGAGCAGTACTTC
TRBV27,TRBJ2-5,-,-,CASTSEGGETQYF,TGTGCCAGCACTAGCGAGGGGGGGGAGACCCAGTACTTC
TRBV11-2,TRBJ2-2,-,TRBD1,CASSLHYLPGQKNTGELFF,TGTGCCAGCAGCTTACACTATTTACCGGGACAGAAGAACACCGGGGAGCTGTTTTTT
TRBV7-8,TRBJ2-5,-,-,CASTSNVRETQYF,TGTGCCAGCACCTCCAATGTACGAGAGACCCAGTACTTC
TRBV7-9,TRBJ2-1,-,-,CARNELNEQFF,TGTGCCAGAAATGAGCTGAATGAGCAGTTCTTC
TRBV28,TRBJ1-1,-,-,CASSPTVVFEAFF,TGTGCCAGCAGTCCGACCGTAGTATTTGAAGCTTTCTTT
TRBV7-2,TRBJ2-1,many,-,CASSLGLASNEQFF,TGTGCCAGCAGCTTAGGGCTAGCTTCCAATGAGCAGTTCTTC
TRBV24-1,TRBJ1-1,-,-,CAPKFREAEAFF,TGTGCCCCCAAATTCCGGGAGGCTGAAGCTTTCTTT
TRBV25-1,TRBJ2-7,few,-,CASSLQGSLYEQYF,TGTGCCAGCAGCCTCCAGGGGTCCCTCTACGAGCAGTACTTC
TRBV29-1,TRBJ2-2,-,-,CSVLIRDPTGELFF,TGCAGCGTTCTTATAAGGGATCCCACCGGGGAGCTGTTTTTT
TRBV4-1,TRBJ1-5,-,TRBD1,CASSQDEGAEQPQHF,TGCGCCAGCAGCCAAGATGAGGGGGCAGAACAGCCCCAGCATTTT
TRBV9,TRBJ2-1,few,-,CASSVGEIHEQFF,TGTGCCAGCAGCGTAGGTGAAATACATGAGCAGTTCTTC
TRBV24-1,TRBJ2-5,few,TRBD1,CATGDYRGDQETQYF,TGTGCCACCGGCGATTACAGGGGCGACCAAGAGACCCAGTACTTC
TRBV28,TRBJ2-3,few,TRBD2,CASSSYSWGGRRGNTDTQYF,TGTGCCAGCAGTTCATACTCTTGGGGTGGGCGGCGGGGGAACACAGATACGCAGTATTTT
TRBV20-1,TRBJ2-3,-,-,CSVRTPLRTDTQYF,TGCAGTGTCAGAACCCCCCTCCGCACAGATACGCAGTATTTT
TRBV7-2,TRBJ2-5,-,-,CASSLAVGEETQYF,TGTGCCAGCAGCTTAGCAGTCGGGGAAGAGACCCAGTACTTC
TRBV10-3,TRBJ2-7,-,-,CAISERDDPYEQYF,TGTGCCATCAGTGAGCGGGACGACCCCTACGAGCAGTACTTC
TRBV5-8,TRBJ2-5,-,TRBD2,CASSRSVLAGGTETQYF,TGTGCCAGCAGCCGCTCCGTACTAGCGGGAGGGACCGAGACCCAGTACTTC
TRBV20-1,TRBJ2-4,many,-,CSARGVDIQYF,TGCAGTGCTAGAGGCGTGGACATTCAGTACTTC
TRBV24-1,TRBJ2-1,-,TRBD2,CATSSREGLYNEQFF,TGTGCCACCAGCTCGCGGGAGGGCTTATACAATGAGCAGTTCTTC
TRBV28,TRBJ2-5,few,-,CASSLRPRETQYF,TGTGCCAGCAGCCTCCGCCCGCGGGAGACCCAGTACTTC
TRBV7-2,TRBJ2-7,few,-,CASSDPSGFTYEQYF,TGTGCCAGCAGCGACCCCAGCGGGTTCACCTACGAGCAGTACTTC